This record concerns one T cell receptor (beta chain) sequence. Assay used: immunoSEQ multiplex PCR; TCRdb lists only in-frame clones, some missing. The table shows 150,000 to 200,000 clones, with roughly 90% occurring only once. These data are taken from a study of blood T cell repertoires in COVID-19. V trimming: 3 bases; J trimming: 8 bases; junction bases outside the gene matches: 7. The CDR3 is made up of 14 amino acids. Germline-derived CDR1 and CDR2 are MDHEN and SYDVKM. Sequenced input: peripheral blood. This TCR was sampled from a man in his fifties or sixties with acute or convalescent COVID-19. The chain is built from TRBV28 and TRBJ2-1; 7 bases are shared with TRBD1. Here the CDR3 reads CASSFGDSWDEQFF. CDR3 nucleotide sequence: TGTGCCAGCAGTTTCGGGGACAGTTGGGATGAGCAGTTCTTC.